This TCR beta chain was recorded in a study of OX40 agonist ivuxolimab in advanced cancers. The method was immunoSEQ multiplex PCR; TCRdb's version includes in-frame clones alone and lacks a portion of them. This table holds approximately 33,000 clones, more than 85% found once. In its sample, this clone was seen once. The antigen is unknown. General study findings and limits: Among patients with partial responses at 0.1-3.0 mg/kg, clonal expansion was among the lowest. Specificity for antigen went undetermined in the expanded peripheral T cells. Some patients who did not respond also had low normalized T-cell clonal expansion.

The receptor comes from an adult with an advanced solid tumor such as melanoma, head and neck, liver or kidney cancer. Sample: CD4+ or CD8+ T cells sorted from blood, taken in a trial of the OX40 agonist ivuxolimab.

CDR3 protein: CASSVARISTDTQYF. The DNA of the CDR3 is TGTGCCAGCAGCGTAGCGAGGATTAGCACAGATACGCAGTATTTT. The chain uses TRBV9 and TRBJ2-3; no clear D. The CDR3 is 15 amino acids. V gave up 0 bases and J gave up 0 bases, with 8 bases separating them. Germline lookup yields CDR1 SGDLS and CDR2 YYNGEE.